These 28 T cell receptor beta chains were all obtained from the same sample, sequenced in a study of T cells in Graves' hyperthyroidism and ophthalmopathy. The investigators amplified TCR beta CDR3 regions from RNA transcripts. TCR CDR3 underwent first-round RT-PCR with the HTBI primer set. From the multiplex PCR reads, TCRdb called clonotypes with MiXCR, one entry per CDR3 protein. The sample has fewer than 650,000 distinct CDR3 sequences; under 15% are singletons. Specimen: blood. The receptors shown here come from a woman in her thirties or forties with Graves' ophthalmopathy.

At least ten counts were recorded for this clonotype. The J gene is TRBJ1-2, the V gene TRBV12-3 or TRBV12-4, with TRBD1 matching 7 bases. V was clipped by 4 bases and J by 2 bases; unmatched bases: 10. This CDR3 has 16 amino acids. The CDR3 bases are TGTGCCAGCAGTTCACGAGGCAGGGGGGGAAACTATGGCTACACCTTC. Protein product: CASSSRGRGGNYGYTF.

In its sample, this clonotype was seen many times. The rearrangement joins TRBV12-3 or TRBV12-4 to TRBJ1-1; D possibly corresponds to TRBD1 (5 bases). This CDR3 is 11 amino acids long. Trimming left V 11 bases short and J 4 bases short, with 11 bases between. The CDR3 DNA reads as TGTGCCGATATGGGGGGCACTGAAGCTTTCTTT. It translates to CADMGGTEAFF.

The chain uses TRBV6-1 and TRBJ2-7; the D gene is possibly TRBD2 (5 bases). Germline V lookup: CDR1 MNHNS, CDR2 SASEGT. The CDR3 totals 12 residues. Trimming took 5 bases from V and 5 from J, leaving 10 bases between them. The CDR3 DNA follows: TGTGCCAGCAGTAAGGTCGGGAACGAGCAGTACTTC. This codes for CASSKVGNEQYF.

This clonotype has at least ten counts. The CDR3 DNA is TGTGCCATCAGGGGGGACAGGGGCAACGAGCAGTACTTC. This gives the protein CAIRGDRGNEQYF. The chain employs TRBV10-3 and TRBJ2-7, with 10 bases matching TRBD1. Germline CDR1 and CDR2: ENHRY and SYGVKD. With 6 bases clipped from V and 5 bases from J, the junction kept 4 bases outside the gene matches. The CDR3 has 13 residues.

The table lists this clonotype with many counts. The rearrangement links TRBV28 to TRBJ1-5, with 7 bases matching TRBD1. This CDR3 has 16 residues. CDR1 and CDR2 from the germline V gene are MDHEN and SYDVKM. V trimming: 4 bases; J trimming: 0 bases; junction bases outside the gene matches: 6. CDR3 DNA: TGTGCCAGCAGTTCCCCTTCAGGGGGTAGCAATCAGCCCCAGCATTTT. Its translation is CASSSPSGGSNQPQHF.

This clonotype was found many times. The rearrangement uses TRBV6-1 and TRBJ2-2, with D maybe TRBD2 (5 bases). Germline values: CDR1 MNHNS, CDR2 SASEGT. This CDR3 contains 15 residues. Trimming pared 7 bases from V and 6 bases from J, leaving 18 bases between. CDR3 residues: CASIRWLAWAGELFF. The CDR3 DNA reads as TGTGCCAGCATAAGGTGGCTAGCTTGGGCCGGGGAGCTGTTTTTT.

This clonotype was counted at least ten times. This rearrangement joins TRBV19 to TRBJ1-2, with 8 nucleotides matching TRBD1. The germline V gene has CDR1 LNHDA and CDR2 SQIVND (reference sequence). The CDR3 has 12 amino acids. V lost 7 bases, J lost 9 bases, and 7 bases stayed unmatched. In DNA, the CDR3 is TGTGCCAGTACCCTGGACAGGGTGAGCTACACCTTC. Protein product: CASTLDRVSYTF.

The chain employs TRBV6-1 and TRBJ1-2, with 8 bases aligning to TRBD1. After removal of 7 bases from V and 8 bases from J, the junction contained 15 bases not matched to a gene. The germline gives CDR1 MNHNS, CDR2 SASEGT. The CDR3 has 15 residues. The CDR3 coding sequence is TGTGCCAGCACCCGTGATCGGACAGGGAGCCGGGGCTACACCTTC. Translation gives CASTRDRTGSRGYTF.

This clonotype was counted at least ten times. The V gene is TRBV12-3 or TRBV12-4, the J gene TRBJ1-2; maybe TRBD1 (6 bases). The CDR3 is 14 amino acids. V lost 0 bases and J 2 bases, leaving 7 bases between the germline ends. The CDR3 spells CASSLATGNYGYTF. The DNA of the CDR3 is TGTGCCAGCAGTTTAGCTACAGGGAACTATGGCTACACCTTC.

This chain uses TRBV3-1 with TRBJ2-7, with TRBD2 matching 7 bases. This CDR3 comprises 16 residues. The germline V gene has CDR1 LGHDT and CDR2 YNNKEL (reference sequence). The J segment lost 0 bases and the V segment lost 0 bases, leaving 5 bases of the junction unmatched. In nucleotides, the CDR3 is TGTGCCAGCAGCCAAGAAATTAGCGGGCCCTCCTACGAGCAGTACTTC. This encodes CASSQEISGPSYEQYF.

In this sample, this clonotype turned up many times. The rearrangement links TRBV12-3 or TRBV12-4 to TRBJ2-7; D remains unclear. V lost 1 base and J lost 6, with 16 bases in between. There are 15 residues in the CDR3. Here the CDR3 DNA reads TGTGCCAGCAGTTTAGGCGTCCGAGTAACCCGCGAGCAGTACTTC. It is translated as CASSLGVRVTREQYF.

In this sample, this clonotype turned up many times. The chain employs TRBV6-7 and TRBJ2-7; the D is unclear. TRBV6-7 counts as an open reading frame of uncertain function. The CDR3 runs to 17 residues. With 6 bases removed from V and 7 bases from J, the gap between germline ends came to 28 bases. CDR3 sequence: CASRLLKDSTMSEEQYF. CDR3 DNA: TGTGCCAGCAGACTATTAAAAGATTCAACGATGTCTGAGGAGCAGTACTTC.

This clonotype was detected many times. This rearrangement joins TRBV27 to TRBJ1-2, with D possibly matching TRBD1 (6 bases). There are 16 residues in the CDR3. V was trimmed by 2 bases and J by 4 bases, leaving 17 bases between them. CDR1 and CDR2 from the germline V gene are MNHEY and SMNVEV (reference sequence). The CDR3 protein is CASSLQGGPLVYGYTF. The CDR3 bases are TGTGCCAGCAGTTTACAAGGGGGACCTTTGGTCTATGGCTACACCTTC.

This clonotype has just a few counts. The CDR3 is CASSPEEGLQETQYF. DNA of the CDR3: TGTGCCAGCAGCCCGGAGGAAGGGTTACAAGAGACCCAGTACTTC. The chain employs TRBV7-2 and TRBJ2-5, with D perhaps matching TRBD2 (5 bases). Germline CDR1 and CDR2: SGHTA and FQGNSA. The CDR3 spans 15 residues. Trimming took 5 bases from V and 2 from J, leaving 15 bases between them. The variable domain in full, completed from reference TRBV7-2 and TRBJ2-5, reads GAGVSQSPSNKVTEKGKDVELRCDPISGHTALYWYRQSLGQGLEFLIYFQGNSAPDKSGLPSDRFSAERTGGSVSTLTIQRTQQEDSAVYLCASSPEEGLQETQYFGPGTRLLVL.

In this sample, this clonotype turned up many times. The rearrangement uses TRBV6-1 and TRBJ1-1, with D perhaps TRBD1 (5 bases). Germline V gives CDR1 MNHNS, CDR2 SASEGT. This CDR3 region has 15 residues. V was pared by 0 bases and J by 5 bases, with 13 bases between. The CDR3 DNA follows: TGTGCCAGCAGTGAAGCGCGCAGGGTTCAGACTGAAGCTTTCTTT. This codes for CASSEARRVQTEAFF.

The chain has TRBV5-5 and TRBJ1-1; 7 bases are shared with TRBD1. This CDR3 has 16 residues. CDR1 and CDR2 (germline): SGHKS, YYEKEE (reference sequence). V lost 2 bases and J lost 0; bases outside the gene matches: 7. CDR3 DNA: TGTGCCAGCAGCTTAGGGGGGACAGTCATGAACACTGAAGCTTTCTTT. This sequence encodes CASSLGGTVMNTEAFF. The full variable domain, with the rest looked up from reference TRBV5-5 and TRBJ1-1, is DAGVTQSPTHLIKTRGQQVTLRCSPISGHKSVSWYQQVLGQGPQFIFQYYEKEERGRGNFPDRFSARQFPNYSSELNVNALLLGDSALYLCASSLGGTVMNTEAFFGQGTRLTVV.

This clonotype was counted ten times or more. The chain has TRBV7-2 and TRBJ2-7, with D possibly matching TRBD2 (6 bases). Germline V lookup: CDR1 SGHTA, CDR2 FQGNSA. This CDR3 spans 15 amino acids. With 5 bases removed from V and 2 bases from J, the gap between germline ends came to 16 bases. The CDR3 DNA reads as TGTGCCAGCAGCACCCGACTAGGTCGGACCTACGAGCAGTACTTC. It encodes CASSTRLGRTYEQYF.

There are a few counts of this clonotype. The rearrangement links TRBV6-2 or TRBV6-3 to TRBJ1-2; no reliable D call. Germline loops: CDR1 MNHEY, CDR2 SVGEGT. Trimming left V 6 bases short and J 6 bases short, with 14 bases between. The CDR3 totals 13 residues. The CDR3 protein is CASSGRGSDGYTF. Here the CDR3 DNA reads TGTGCCAGCAGCGGGAGAGGTAGTGATGGCTACACCTTC.

This clonotype occurred many times. The J gene is TRBJ1-2, the V gene TRBV18; 7 positions match TRBD1. The ends lost 0 bases at V and 2 bases at J; junction bases unmatched: 3. Germline V gene data show CDR1 as KGHSH and CDR2 as LQKENI. This CDR3 is built from 15 residues. The CDR3 coding sequence is TGTGCCAGCTCACCACCGACAGGGTACAACTATGGCTACACCTTC. Its protein product is CASSPPTGYNYGYTF.

The sample holds many counts of this clonotype. V gene TRBV27 combines with J gene TRBJ1-1, with a possible D match to TRBD1 (5 bases). CDR1 MNHEY and CDR2 SMNVEV come from the germline V gene (reference sequence). The V end was cut by 2 bases, the J end by 5 bases, with 12 bases between. This CDR3 region has 14 residues. CDR3 nucleotides: TGTGCCAGCAGTTTAGGGGGGAAAAAGACTGAAGCTTTCTTT. It translates to CASSLGGKKTEAFF.

This clonotype was seen repeatedly, ten times or more. The genes are TRBV6-5 and TRBJ1-5, with a possible D match to TRBD1 (6 bases). CDR1 and CDR2 (germline): MNHEY, SVGAGI. Trimming cost V 8 bases and J 1 base, with 9 bases left between them. The CDR3 covers 13 residues. The CDR3 protein is CASRDTSNQPQHF. CDR3 sequence (DNA): TGTGCCAGCCGGGACACGAGCAATCAGCCCCAGCATTTT.

This clonotype was recorded at least ten times. The rearrangement joins TRBV7-9 to TRBJ1-2, with no clear D. V was shortened by 1 base and J by 4 bases, with 7 bases between the two germline ends. Germline-derived CDR1 and CDR2 are SEHNR and FQNEAQ (reference sequence). CDR3 length equals 13 residues. CDR3 bases: TGTGCCAGCAGCTTAGGGCCGACCTATGGCTACACCTTC. Its protein is CASSLGPTYGYTF. Looking up the rest from reference TRBV7-9 and TRBJ1-2 gives the full variable domain: DTGVSQNPRHKITKRGQNVTFRCDPISEHNRLYWYRQTLGQGPEFLTYFQNEAQLEKSRLLSDRFSAERPKGSFSTLEIQRTEQGDSAMYLCASSLGPTYGYTFGSGTRLTVV.

This clonotype was picked up a small number of times. The chain couples TRBV13 to TRBJ2-5; D remains ambiguous. The CDR3 is made up of 15 amino acids. Germline V CDR1 and CDR2: PRHDT, FYEKMQ (reference sequence). Between the trimmed V and J ends, which lost 3 bases and 4 bases, there was a span of 15 bases. DNA for the CDR3: TGTGCCAGCAGCTTGTCGGCGGACGGGTTAGAGACCCAGTACTTC. Translation: CASSLSADGLETQYF.

In this sample, this clonotype turned up a few times. The V call is TRBV20-1, the J call TRBJ2-7; 7 bases line up with TRBD2. Germline assignment: CDR1 DFQATT and CDR2 SNEGSKA (reference sequence). V trimming: 0 bases; J trimming: 3 bases; junction bases outside the gene matches: 5. The CDR3 length is 14 residues. The CDR3 DNA sequence: TGCAGTGCTAGAGATGGTCTAGCGGACTACGAGCAGTACTTC. Its translation is CSARDGLADYEQYF.

This clonotype was found many times. The CDR3 loop is CASSESTGVETQYF. The CDR3 DNA reads TGCGCCAGCAGTGAGTCTACAGGGGTGGAGACCCAGTACTTC. This chain connects TRBV10-1 to TRBJ2-5; TRBD1 agrees at 7 bases. Germline V CDR1 and CDR2: WNHNN, SYGVQD (reference sequence). CDR3 length: 14 residues. V trimming: 0 bases; J trimming: 5 bases; junction bases outside the gene matches: 3.

CDR3 sequence (DNA): TGCAGTGCCATGGACAGCCCCTATGGCTACACCTTC. Protein product: CSAMDSPYGYTF. This chain uses TRBV20-1 with TRBJ1-2, with D possibly matching TRBD1 (6 bases). Germline loops: CDR1 DFQATT, CDR2 SNEGSKA (reference sequence). Trimming removed 6 bases from V and 4 bases from J, with 12 bases in between. The CDR3 runs to 12 residues.

This clonotype occurred a few times. CDR3 region: CASSSSLGRGRGVYGYTF. DNA of the CDR3: TGTGCCAGCAGTTCGTCCCTAGGGAGGGGGCGAGGAGTCTATGGCTACACCTTC. V is TRBV6-2 or TRBV6-3 and J is TRBJ1-2; TRBD1 matches 7 bases. The V gene end was trimmed by 4 bases and the J gene end by 4 bases; junction bases not matched to a gene: 18. The length of the CDR3 is 18 residues. Germline-derived CDR1 and CDR2 are MNHEY and SVGEGT.

This clonotype was observed at least ten times. This chain connects TRBV9 to TRBJ1-2; 8 nucleotides agree with TRBD1. The CDR3 covers 16 residues. The junction had 17 bases not matched to a gene; V was cut back by 7 bases and J by 6 bases. Looked up from germline, CDR1 is SGDLS and CDR2 is YYNGEE. CDR3 in amino acids: CASRKTGQGSLDGYTF. CDR3 nucleotides: TGTGCCAGCCGTAAGACTGGACAGGGATCCTTGGATGGCTACACCTTC. Together with reference TRBV9 and TRBJ1-2, the CDR3 gives the full variable domain: DSGVTQTPKHLITATGQRVTLRCSPRSGDLSVYWYQQSLDQGLQFLIQYYNGEERAKGNILERFSAQQFPDLHSELNLSSLELGDSALYFCASRKTGQGSLDGYTFGSGTRLTVV.